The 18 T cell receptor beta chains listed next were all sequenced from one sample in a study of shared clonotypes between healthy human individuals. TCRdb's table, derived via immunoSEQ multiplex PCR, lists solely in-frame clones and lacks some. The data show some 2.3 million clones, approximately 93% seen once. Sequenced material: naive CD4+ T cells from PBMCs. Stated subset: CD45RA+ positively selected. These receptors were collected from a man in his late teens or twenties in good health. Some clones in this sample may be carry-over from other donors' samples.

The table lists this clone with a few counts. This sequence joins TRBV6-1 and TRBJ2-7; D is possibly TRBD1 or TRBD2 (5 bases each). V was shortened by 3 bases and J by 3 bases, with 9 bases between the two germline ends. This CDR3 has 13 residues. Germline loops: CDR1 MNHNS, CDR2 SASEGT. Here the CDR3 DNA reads TGTGCCAGCAGTGACCGGGACGACTACGAGCAGTACTTC. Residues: CASSDRDDYEQYF.

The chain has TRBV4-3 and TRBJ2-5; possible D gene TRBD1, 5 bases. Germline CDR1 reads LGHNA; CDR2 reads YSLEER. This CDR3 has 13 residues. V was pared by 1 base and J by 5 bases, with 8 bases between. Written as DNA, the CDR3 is TGCGCCAGCAGCCAAGCCAGGGCGGAGACCCAGTACTTC. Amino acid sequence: CASSQARAETQYF.

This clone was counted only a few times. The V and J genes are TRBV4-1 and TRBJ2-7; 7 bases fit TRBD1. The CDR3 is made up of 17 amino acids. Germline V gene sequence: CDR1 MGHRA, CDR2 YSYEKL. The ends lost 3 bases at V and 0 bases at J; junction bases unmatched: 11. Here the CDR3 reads CASSQYPEDRLSYEQYF. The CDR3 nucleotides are TGCGCCAGCAGCCAGTACCCCGAGGACAGGCTCTCCTACGAGCAGTACTTC.

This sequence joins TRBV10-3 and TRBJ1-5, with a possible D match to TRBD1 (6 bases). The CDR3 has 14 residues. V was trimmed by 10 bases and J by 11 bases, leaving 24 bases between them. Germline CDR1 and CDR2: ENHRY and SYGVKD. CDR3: CASNKGTVEGAQHF. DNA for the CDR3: TGTGCCAGCAATAAAGGTACAGTTGAGGGGGCCCAGCATTTT.

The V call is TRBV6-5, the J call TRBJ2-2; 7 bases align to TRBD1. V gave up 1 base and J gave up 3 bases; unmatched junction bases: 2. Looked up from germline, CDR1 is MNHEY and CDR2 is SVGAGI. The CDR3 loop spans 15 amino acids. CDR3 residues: CASSYWTGDTGELFF. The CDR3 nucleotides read TGTGCCAGCAGTTACTGGACAGGAGACACCGGGGAGCTGTTTTTT.

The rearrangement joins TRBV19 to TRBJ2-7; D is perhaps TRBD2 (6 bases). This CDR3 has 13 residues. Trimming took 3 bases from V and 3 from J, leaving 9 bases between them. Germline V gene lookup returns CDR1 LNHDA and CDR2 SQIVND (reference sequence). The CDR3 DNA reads TGTGCCAGTAGTATCGGGGGTTACTACGAGCAGTACTTC. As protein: CASSIGGYYEQYF.

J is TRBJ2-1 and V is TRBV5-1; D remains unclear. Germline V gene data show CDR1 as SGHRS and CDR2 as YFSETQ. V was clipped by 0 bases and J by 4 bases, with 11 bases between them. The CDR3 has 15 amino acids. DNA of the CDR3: TGCGCCAGCAGCTTGGACGTTTCTGTTTACAATGAGCAGTTCTTC. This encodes CASSLDVSVYNEQFF.

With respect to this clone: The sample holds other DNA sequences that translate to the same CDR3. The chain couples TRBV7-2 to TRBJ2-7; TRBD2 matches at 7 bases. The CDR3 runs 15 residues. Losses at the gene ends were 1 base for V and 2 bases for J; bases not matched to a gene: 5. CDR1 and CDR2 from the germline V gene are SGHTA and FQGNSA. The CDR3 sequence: CASSLGSGGTYEQYF. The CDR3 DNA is TGTGCCAGCAGCTTAGGGTCGGGAGGAACCTACGAGCAGTACTTC.

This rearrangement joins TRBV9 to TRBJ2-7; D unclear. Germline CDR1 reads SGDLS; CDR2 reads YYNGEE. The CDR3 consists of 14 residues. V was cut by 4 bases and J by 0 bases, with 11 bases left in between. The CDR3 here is CASSPRSRSYEQYF. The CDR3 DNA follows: TGTGCCAGCAGCCCCCGGTCGCGCTCCTACGAGCAGTACTTC.

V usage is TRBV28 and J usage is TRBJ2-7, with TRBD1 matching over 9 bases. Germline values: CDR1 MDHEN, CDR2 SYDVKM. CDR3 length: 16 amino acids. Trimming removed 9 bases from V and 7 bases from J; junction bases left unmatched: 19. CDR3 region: CASTPTPGTGRWEQYF. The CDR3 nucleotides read TGTGCCAGTACCCCCACCCCCGGGACAGGGAGGTGGGAGCAGTACTTC.

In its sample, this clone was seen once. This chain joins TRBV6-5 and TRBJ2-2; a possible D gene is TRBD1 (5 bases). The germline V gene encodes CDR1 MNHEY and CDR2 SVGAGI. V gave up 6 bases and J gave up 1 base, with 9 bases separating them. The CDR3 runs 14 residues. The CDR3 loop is CASRDTGNTGELFF. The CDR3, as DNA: TGTGCCAGCAGAGACACAGGGAACACCGGGGAGCTGTTTTTT.

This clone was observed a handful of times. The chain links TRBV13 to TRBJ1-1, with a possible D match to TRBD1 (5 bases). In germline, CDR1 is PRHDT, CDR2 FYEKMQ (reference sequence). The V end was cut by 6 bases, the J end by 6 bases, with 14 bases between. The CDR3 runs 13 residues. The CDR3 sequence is CASRSRDYAEAFF. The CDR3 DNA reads TGTGCCAGCAGAAGCCGGGACTATGCTGAAGCTTTCTTT.

For the CDR3, the DNA is TGTGCCAGCAGTTTAACAGGGGATACAGATACGCAGTATTTT. Its protein is CASSLTGDTDTQYF. The chain employs TRBV27 and TRBJ2-3; TRBD1 matches at 7 bases. Germline lookup yields CDR1 MNHEY and CDR2 SMNVEV (reference sequence). The CDR3 runs to 14 residues. The V segment lost 2 bases and the J segment 3 bases; nucleotides outside the gene matches: 2.

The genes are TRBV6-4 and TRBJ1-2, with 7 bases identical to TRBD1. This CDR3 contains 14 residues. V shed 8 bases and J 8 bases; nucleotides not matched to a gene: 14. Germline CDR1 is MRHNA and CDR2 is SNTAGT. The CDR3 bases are TGTGCCAGCGCACCCTATTACGACAGGGAGGGCTACACCTTC. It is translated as CASAPYYDREGYTF.

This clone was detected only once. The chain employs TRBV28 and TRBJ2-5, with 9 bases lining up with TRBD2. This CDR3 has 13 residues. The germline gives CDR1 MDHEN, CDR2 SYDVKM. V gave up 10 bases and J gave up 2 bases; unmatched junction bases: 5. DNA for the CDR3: TGTGCCATCCGAAGCGGGGGGCAAGAGACCCAGTACTTC. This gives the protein CAIRSGGQETQYF. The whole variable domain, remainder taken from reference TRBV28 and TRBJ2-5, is DVKVTQSSRYLVKRTGEKVFLECVQDMDHENMFWYRQDPGLGLRLIYFSYDVKMKEKGDIPEGYSVSREKKERFSLILESASTNQTSMYLCAIRSGGQETQYFGPGTRLLVL.

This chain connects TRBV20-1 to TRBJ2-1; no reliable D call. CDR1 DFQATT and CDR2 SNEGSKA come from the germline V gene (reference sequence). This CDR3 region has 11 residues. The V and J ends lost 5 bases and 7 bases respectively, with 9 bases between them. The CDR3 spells CSAHRWNEQFF. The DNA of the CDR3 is TGCAGTGCTCATCGGTGGAATGAGCAGTTCTTC.

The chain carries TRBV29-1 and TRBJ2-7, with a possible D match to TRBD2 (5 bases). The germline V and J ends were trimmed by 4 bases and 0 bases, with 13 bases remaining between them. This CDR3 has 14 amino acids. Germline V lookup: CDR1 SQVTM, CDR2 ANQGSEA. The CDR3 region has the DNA TGCAGCGTTGTAAGTTTAGGGAGCTCCTACGAGCAGTACTTC. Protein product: CSVVSLGSSYEQYF.

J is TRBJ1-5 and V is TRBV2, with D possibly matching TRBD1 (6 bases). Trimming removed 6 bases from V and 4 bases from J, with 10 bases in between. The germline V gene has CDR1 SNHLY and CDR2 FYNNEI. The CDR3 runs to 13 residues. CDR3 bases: TGTGCCAGCAGAACAGGGTCGAATCAGCCCCAGCATTTT. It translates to CASRTGSNQPQHF.